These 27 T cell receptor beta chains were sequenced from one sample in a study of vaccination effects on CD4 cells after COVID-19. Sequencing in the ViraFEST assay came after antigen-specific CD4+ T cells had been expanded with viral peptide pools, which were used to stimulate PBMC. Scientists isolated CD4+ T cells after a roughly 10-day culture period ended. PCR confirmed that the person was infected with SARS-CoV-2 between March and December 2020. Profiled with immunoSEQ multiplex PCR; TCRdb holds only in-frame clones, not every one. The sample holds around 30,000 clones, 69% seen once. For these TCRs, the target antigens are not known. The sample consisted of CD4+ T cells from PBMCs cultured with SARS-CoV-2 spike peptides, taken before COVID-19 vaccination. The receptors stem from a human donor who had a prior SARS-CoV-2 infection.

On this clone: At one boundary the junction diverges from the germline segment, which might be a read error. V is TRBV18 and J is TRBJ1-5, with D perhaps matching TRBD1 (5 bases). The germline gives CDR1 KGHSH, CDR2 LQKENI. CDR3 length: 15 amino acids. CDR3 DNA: TGTGCCAGCTCATCACCGGGACGGGACAATCAGCCCCAGCATTTT. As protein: CASSSPGRDNQPQHF.

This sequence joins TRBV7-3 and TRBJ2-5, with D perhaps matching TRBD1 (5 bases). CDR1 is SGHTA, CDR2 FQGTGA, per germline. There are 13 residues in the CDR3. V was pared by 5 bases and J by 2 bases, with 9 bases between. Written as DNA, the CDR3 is TGTGCCAGCAGCCCTGGGGCACAAGAGACCCAGTACTTC. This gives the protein CASSPGAQETQYF.

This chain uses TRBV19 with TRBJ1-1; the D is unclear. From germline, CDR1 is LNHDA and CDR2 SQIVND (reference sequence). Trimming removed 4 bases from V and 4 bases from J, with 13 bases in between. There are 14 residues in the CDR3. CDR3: CASSKDPTGTEAFF. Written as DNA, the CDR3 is TGTGCCAGTAGTAAGGACCCCACGGGCACTGAAGCTTTCTTT.

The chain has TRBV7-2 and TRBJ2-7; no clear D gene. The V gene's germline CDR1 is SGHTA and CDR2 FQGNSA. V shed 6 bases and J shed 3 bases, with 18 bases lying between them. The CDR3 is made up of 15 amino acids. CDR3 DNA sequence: TGTGCCAGCAGTTCGACTCGAGGCAAACTCTACGAGCAGTACTTC. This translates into CASSSTRGKLYEQYF. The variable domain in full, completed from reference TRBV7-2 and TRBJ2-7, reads GAGVSQSPSNKVTEKGKDVELRCDPISGHTALYWYRQSLGQGLEFLIYFQGNSAPDKSGLPSDRFSAERTGGSVSTLTIQRTQQEDSAVYLCASSSTRGKLYEQYFGPGTRLTVT.

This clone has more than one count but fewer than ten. The CDR3 coding sequence is TGTGCCAGCGGATACGGGGGGAATGAGCAGTTCTTC. Translating gives CASGYGGNEQFF. The chain employs TRBV7-9 and TRBJ2-1; 7 nucleotides match TRBD2. Trimming took 8 bases from V and 7 from J; bases not matched to a gene: 5. Germline lookup yields CDR1 SEHNR and CDR2 FQNEAQ (reference sequence). This CDR3 comprises 12 residues.

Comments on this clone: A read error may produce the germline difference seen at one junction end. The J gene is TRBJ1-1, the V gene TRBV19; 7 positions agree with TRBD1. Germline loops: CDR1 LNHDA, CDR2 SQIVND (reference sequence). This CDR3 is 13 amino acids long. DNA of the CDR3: TGTGCCAGTAGTATCCTAGGACAGGATTTAAGGGATTTT. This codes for CASSILGQDLRDF.

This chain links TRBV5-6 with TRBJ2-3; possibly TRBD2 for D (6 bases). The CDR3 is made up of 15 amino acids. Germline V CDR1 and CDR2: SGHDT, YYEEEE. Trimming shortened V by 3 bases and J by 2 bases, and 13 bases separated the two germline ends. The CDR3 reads CASSWGVRATDTQYF. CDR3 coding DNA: TGTGCCAGCAGCTGGGGGGTCAGGGCCACAGATACGCAGTATTTT.

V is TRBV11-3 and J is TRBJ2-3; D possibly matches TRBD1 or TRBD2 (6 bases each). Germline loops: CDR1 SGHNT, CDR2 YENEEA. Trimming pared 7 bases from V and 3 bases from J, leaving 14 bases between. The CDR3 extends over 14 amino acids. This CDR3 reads CASNREEGTDTQYF. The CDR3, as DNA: TGTGCCAGCAACAGGGAGGAGGGAACAGATACGCAGTATTTT.

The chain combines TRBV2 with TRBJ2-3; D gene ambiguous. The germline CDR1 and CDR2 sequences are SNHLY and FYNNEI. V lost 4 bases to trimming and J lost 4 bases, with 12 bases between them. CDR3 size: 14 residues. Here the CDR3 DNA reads TGTGCCAGCAGTGTCGGAAATCGTGCAGATACGCAGTATTTT. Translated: CASSVGNRADTQYF.

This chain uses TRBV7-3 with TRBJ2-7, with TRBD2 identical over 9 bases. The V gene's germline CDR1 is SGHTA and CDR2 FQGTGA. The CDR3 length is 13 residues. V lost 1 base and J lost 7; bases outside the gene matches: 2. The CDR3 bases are TGTGCCAGCAGCTTAAGGGCGGGGGGGGAGCAGTACTTC. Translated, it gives CASSLRAGGEQYF.

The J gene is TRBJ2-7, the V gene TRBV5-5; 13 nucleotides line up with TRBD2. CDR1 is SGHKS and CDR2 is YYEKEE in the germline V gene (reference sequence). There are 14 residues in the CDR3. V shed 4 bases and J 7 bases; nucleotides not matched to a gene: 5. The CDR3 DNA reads TGTGCCAGCAGCCGGGGACTAGCGGGGTTGGAGCAGTACTTC. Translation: CASSRGLAGLEQYF.

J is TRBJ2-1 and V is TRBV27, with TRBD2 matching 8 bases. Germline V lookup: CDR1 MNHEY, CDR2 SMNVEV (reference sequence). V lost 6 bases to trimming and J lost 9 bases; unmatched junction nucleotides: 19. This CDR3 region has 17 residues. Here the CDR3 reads CASSLHIGLAESGEQFF. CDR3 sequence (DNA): TGTGCCAGCAGCCTCCATATCGGACTAGCAGAATCGGGTGAGCAGTTCTTC.

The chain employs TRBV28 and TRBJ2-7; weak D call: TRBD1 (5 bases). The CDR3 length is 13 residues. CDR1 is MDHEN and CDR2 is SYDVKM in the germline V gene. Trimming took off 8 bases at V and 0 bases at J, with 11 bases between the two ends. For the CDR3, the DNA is TGTGCCAGCGCCCGACAGAGCTCCTACGAGCAGTACTTC. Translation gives CASARQSSYEQYF.

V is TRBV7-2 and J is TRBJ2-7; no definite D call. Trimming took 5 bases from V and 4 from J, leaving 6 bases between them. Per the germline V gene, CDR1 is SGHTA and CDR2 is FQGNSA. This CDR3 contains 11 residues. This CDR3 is CASSNRYEQYF. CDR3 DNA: TGTGCCAGCAGCAACAGATACGAGCAGTACTTC.

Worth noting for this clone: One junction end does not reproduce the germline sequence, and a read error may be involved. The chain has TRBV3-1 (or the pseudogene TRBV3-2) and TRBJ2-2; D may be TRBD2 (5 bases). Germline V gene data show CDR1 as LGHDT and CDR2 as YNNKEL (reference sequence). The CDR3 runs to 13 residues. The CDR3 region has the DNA TGTGCCAGCAGCCAAGTGAGGGCCGGAGAGCTGTTTTTT. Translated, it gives CASSQVRAGELFF.

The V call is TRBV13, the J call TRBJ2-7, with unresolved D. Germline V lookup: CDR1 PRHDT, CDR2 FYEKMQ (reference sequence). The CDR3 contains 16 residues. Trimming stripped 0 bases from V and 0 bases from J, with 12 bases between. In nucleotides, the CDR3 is TGTGCCAGCAGCTTAGGGGTGGGATTAGACTCCTACGAGCAGTACTTC. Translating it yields CASSLGVGLDSYEQYF.

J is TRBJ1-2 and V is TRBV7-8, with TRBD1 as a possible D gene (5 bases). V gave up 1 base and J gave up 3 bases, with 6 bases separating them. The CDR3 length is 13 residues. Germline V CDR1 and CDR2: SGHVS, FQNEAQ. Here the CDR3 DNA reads TGTGCCAGCAGCTTAGGACAGTACTATGGCTACACCTTC. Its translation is CASSLGQYYGYTF.

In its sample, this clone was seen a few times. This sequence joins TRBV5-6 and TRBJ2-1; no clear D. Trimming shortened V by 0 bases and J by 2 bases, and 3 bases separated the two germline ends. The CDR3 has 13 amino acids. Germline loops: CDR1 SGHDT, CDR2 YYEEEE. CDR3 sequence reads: CASSLDTYNEQFF. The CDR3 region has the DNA TGTGCCAGCAGCTTGGACACCTACAATGAGCAGTTCTTC.

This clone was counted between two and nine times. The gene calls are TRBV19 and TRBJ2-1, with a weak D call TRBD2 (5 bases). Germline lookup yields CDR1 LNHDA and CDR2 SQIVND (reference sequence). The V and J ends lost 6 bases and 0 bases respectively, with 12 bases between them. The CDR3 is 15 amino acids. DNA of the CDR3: TGTGCCAGTAGGAAAAGCGGAACCTCCTACAATGAGCAGTTCTTC. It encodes CASRKSGTSYNEQFF.

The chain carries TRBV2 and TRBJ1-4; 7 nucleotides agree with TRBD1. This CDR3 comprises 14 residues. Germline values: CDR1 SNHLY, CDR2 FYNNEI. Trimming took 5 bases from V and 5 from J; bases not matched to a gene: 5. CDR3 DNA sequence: TGTGCCAGCAGTAGACAGGGTGACAATGAAAAACTGTTTTTT. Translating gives CASSRQGDNEKLFF.

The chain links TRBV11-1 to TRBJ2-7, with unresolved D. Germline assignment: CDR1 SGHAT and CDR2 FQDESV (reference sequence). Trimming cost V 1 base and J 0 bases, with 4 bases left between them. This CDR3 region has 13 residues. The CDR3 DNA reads TGTGCCAGCAGCTTAGAAGTCTCCTACGAGCAGTACTTC. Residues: CASSLEVSYEQYF.

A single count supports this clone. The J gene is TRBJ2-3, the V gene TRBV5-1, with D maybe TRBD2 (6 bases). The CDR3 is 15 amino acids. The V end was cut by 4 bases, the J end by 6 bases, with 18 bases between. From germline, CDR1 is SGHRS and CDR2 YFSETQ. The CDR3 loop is CASSLAGLGGDTQYF. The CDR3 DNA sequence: TGCGCCAGCAGCCTCGCGGGACTGGGCGGGGATACGCAGTATTTT.

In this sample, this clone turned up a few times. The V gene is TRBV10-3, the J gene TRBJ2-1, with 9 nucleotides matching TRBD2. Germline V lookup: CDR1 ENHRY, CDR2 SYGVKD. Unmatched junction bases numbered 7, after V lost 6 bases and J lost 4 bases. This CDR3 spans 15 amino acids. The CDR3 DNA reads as TGTGCCATCAGCGCAGCGGGAGGTGCGTACAATGAGCAGTTCTTC. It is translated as CAISAAGGAYNEQFF.

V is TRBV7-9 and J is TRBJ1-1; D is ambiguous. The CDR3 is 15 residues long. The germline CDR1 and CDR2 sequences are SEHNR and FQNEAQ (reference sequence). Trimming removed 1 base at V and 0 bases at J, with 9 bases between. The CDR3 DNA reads TGTGCCAGCAGCTTAGGAGGTCTGCTGAACACTGAAGCTTTCTTT. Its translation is CASSLGGLLNTEAFF.

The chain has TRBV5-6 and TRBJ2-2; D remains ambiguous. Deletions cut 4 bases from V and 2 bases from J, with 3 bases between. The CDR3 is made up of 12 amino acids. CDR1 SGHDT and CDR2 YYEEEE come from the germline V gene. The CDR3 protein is CASSPNTGELFF. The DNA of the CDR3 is TGTGCCAGCAGCCCAAACACCGGGGAGCTGTTTTTT.

The CDR3 sequence: CASSLGGAGQETQYF. The DNA for the CDR3 is TGTGCCAGCAGCTTAGGGGGGGCGGGGCAAGAGACCCAGTACTTC. V usage is TRBV7-3 and J usage is TRBJ2-5; possibly TRBD2 for D (7 bases). Germline CDR1 SGHTA, CDR2 FQGTGA. V lost 2 bases to trimming and J lost 2 bases, with 12 bases between them. This CDR3 comprises 15 residues.

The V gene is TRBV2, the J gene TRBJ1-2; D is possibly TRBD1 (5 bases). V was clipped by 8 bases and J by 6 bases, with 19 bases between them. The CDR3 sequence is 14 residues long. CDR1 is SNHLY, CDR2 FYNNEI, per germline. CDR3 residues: CASSKTESLDGYTF. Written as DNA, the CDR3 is TGTGCCAGCTCAAAGACAGAGAGTCTAGATGGCTACACCTTC.